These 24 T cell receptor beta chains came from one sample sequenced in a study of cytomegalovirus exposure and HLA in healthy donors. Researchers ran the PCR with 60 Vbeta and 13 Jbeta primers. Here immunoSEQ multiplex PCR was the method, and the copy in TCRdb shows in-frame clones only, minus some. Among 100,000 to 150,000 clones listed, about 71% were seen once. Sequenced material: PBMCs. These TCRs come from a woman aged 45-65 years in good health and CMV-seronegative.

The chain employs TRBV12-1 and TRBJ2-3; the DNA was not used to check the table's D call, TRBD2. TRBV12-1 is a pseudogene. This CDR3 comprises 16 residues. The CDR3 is CASSQLAGGGTDTQYF. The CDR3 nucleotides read TGTGCCAGCAGTCAACTAGCGGGAGGGGGGACAGATACGCAGTATTTT.

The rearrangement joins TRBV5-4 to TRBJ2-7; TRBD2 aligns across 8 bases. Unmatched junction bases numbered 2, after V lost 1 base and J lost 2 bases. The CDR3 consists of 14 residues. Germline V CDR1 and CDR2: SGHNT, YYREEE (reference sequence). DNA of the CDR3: TGTGCCAGCAGCTTGCCGGGAGGGGCCTACGAGCAGTACTTC. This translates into CASSLPGGAYEQYF.

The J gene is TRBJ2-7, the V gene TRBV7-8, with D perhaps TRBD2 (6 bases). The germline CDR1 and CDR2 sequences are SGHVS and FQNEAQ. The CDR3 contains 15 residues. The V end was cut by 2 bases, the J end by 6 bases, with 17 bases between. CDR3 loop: CASSLSGTRTGEQYF. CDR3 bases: TGTGCCAGCAGCTTATCGGGGACTCGCACGGGCGAGCAGTACTTC.

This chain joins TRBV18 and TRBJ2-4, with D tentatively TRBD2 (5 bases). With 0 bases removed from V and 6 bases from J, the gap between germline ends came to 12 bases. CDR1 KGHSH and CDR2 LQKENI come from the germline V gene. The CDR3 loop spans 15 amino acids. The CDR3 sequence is CASSPPSGVGNIQYF. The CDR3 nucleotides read TGTGCCAGCTCACCACCGTCCGGGGTGGGAAACATTCAGTACTTC.

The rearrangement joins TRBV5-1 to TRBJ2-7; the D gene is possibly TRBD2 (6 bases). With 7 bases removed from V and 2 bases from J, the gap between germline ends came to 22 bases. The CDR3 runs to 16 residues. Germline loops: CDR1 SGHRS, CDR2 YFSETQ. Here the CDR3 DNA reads TGCGCCAGCGGAGAGGGGACTTCGACGACTACCTACGAGCAGTACTTC. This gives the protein CASGEGTSTTTYEQYF.

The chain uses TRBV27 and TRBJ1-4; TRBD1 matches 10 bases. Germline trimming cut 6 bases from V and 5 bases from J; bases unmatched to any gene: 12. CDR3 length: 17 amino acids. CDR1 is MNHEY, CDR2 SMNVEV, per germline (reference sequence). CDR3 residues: CASSPDRGRLTNEKLFF. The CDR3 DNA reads TGTGCCAGCAGCCCCGACAGGGGGCGTCTTACGAATGAAAAACTGTTTTTT.

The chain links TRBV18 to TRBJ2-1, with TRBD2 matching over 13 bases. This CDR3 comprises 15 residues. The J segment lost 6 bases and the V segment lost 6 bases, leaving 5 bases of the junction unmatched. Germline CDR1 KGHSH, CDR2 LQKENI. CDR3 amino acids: CASSQGLAGSNEQFF. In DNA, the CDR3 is TGTGCCAGCTCGCAGGGACTAGCGGGAAGCAATGAGCAGTTCTTC.

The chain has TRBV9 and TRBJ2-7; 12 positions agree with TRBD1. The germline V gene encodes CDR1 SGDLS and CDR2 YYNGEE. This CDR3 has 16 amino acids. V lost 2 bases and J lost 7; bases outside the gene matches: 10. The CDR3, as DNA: TGTGCCAGCAGCGTGGGGACAGGGGGCTCTGTGAGAGAGCAGTACTTC. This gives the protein CASSVGTGGSVREQYF.

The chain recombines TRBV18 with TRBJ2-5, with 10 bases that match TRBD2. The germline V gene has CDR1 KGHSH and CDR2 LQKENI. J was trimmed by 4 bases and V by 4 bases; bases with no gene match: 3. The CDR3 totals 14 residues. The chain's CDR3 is CASSLVAGGETQYF. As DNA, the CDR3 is TGTGCCAGCTCACTAGTAGCGGGAGGAGAGACCCAGTACTTC.

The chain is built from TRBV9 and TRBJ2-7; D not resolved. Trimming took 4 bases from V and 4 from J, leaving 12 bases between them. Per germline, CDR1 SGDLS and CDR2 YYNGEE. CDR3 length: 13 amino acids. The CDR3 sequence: CASSLTEEYEQYF. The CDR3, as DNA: TGTGCCAGCAGCCTCACCGAGGAGTACGAGCAGTACTTC.

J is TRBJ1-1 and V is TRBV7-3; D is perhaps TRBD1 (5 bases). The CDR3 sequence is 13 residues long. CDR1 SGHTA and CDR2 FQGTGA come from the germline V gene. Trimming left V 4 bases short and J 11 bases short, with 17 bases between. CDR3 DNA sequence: TGTGCCAGCAGCTCATATCAGGGTCAGGAGGCTTTCTTT. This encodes CASSSYQGQEAFF.

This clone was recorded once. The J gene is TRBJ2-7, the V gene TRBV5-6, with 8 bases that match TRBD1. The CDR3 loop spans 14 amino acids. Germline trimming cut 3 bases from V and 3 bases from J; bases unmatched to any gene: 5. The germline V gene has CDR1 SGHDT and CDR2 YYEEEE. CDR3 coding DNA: TGTGCCAGCAGCTGGGACAGGTCCTTCTACGAGCAGTACTTC. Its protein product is CASSWDRSFYEQYF.

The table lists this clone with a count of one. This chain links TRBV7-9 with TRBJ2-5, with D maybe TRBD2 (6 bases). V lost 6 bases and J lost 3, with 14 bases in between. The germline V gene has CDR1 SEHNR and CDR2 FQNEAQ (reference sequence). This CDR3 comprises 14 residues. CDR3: CASRPGTLEETQYF. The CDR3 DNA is TGTGCCAGCAGACCCGGGACTCTAGAAGAGACCCAGTACTTC. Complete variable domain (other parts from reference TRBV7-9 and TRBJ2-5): DTGVSQNPRHKITKRGQNVTFRCDPISEHNRLYWYRQTLGQGPEFLTYFQNEAQLEKSRLLSDRFSAERPKGSFSTLEIQRTEQGDSAMYLCASRPGTLEETQYFGPGTRLLVL.

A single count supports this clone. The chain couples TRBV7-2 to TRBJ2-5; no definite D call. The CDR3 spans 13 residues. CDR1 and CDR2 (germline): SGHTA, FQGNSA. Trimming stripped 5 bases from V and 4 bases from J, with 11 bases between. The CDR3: CASSPRYGETQYF. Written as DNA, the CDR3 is TGTGCCAGCAGCCCACGGTACGGAGAGACCCAGTACTTC.

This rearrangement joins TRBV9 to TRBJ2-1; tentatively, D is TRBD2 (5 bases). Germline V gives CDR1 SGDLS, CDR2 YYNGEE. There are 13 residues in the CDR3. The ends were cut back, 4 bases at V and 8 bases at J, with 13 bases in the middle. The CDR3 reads CASSLTHGDEQFF. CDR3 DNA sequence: TGTGCCAGCAGCTTAACACACGGGGATGAGCAGTTCTTC.

This CDR3 reads CASSRRTSGSLDTQYF. CDR3 coding DNA: TGTGCCAGCAGCCGACGGACTAGCGGGAGTCTAGATACGCAGTATTTT. The rearrangement links TRBV4-2 to TRBJ2-3, with 13 bases fitting TRBD2. The ends lost 4 bases at V and 5 bases at J; junction bases unmatched: 6. The germline gives CDR1 LGHNA, CDR2 YNFKEQ. The CDR3 loop spans 16 amino acids.

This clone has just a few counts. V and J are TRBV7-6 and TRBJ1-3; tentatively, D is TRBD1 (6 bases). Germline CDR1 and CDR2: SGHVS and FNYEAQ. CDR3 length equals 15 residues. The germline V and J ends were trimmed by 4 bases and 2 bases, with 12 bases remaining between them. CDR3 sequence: CASSSITGTGNTIYF. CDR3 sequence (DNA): TGTGCCAGCAGCTCTATAACAGGGACTGGAAACACCATATATTTT.

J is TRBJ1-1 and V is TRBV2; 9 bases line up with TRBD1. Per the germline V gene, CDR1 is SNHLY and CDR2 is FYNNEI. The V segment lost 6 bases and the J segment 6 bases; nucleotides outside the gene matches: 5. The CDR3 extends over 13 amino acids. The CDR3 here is CASRLTGGSEAFF. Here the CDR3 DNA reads TGTGCCAGCAGGCTCACAGGGGGCTCTGAAGCTTTCTTT.

The CDR3 sequence is CASSTRGQSNTEAFF. CDR3 coding DNA: TGTGCCAGCAGTACCAGAGGACAGTCCAACACTGAAGCTTTCTTT. The V call is TRBV2, the J call TRBJ1-1; a possible D gene is TRBD1 (6 bases). The CDR3 contains 15 residues. Germline CDR1 reads SNHLY; CDR2 reads FYNNEI. V was clipped by 5 bases and J by 2 bases, with 15 bases between them.

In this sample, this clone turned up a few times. CDR3 loop: CASSLKGAGAAKNIQYF. CDR3 nucleotides: TGTGCCAGCAGTTTAAAGGGGGCGGGTGCGGCCAAAAACATTCAGTACTTC. This chain links TRBV28 with TRBJ2-4, with 7 bases that match TRBD1. The J segment lost 1 base and the V segment lost 2 bases, leaving 8 bases of the junction unmatched. Per the germline V gene, CDR1 is MDHEN and CDR2 is SYDVKM. The CDR3 is 17 amino acids.

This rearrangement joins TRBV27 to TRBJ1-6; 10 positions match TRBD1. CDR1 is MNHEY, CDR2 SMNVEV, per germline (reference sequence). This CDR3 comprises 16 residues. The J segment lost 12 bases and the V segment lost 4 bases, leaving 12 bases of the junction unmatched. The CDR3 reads CASSSFLTGGAGPLHF. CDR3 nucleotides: TGTGCCAGCAGTTCGTTCTTGACAGGGGGCGCGGGACCCCTCCACTTT.

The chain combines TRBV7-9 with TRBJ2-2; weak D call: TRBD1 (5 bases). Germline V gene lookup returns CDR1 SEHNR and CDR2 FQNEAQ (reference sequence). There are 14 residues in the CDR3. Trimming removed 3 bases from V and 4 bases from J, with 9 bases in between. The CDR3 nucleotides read TGTGCCAGCAGCTTTGGACACTCCACCGGGGAGCTGTTTTTT. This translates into CASSFGHSTGELFF.

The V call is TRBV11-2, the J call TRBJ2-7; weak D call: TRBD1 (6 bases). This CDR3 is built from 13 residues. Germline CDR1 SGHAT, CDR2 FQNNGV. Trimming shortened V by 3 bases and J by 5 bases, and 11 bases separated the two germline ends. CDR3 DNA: TGTGCCAGCAGCTTTACAGGGATTAACGAGCAGTACTTC. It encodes CASSFTGINEQYF.

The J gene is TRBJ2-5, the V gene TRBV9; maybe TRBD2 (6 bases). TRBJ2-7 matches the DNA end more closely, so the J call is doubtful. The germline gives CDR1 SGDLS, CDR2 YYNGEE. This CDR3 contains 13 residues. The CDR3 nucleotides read TGTGCCAGCGGAGGACTATCCTCCTACGAGCAGTACTTC. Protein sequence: CASGGLSSYEQYF.